What follows are 21 T cell receptor beta chains derived from one specimen sequenced in a study of post-analysis software for immune sequencing data. Researchers reported that TCR beta cDNA libraries carried unique molecular identifiers. One entry per CDR3 protein results from TCRdb running MiXCR on the PCR reads. Of about 800,000 distinct CDR3 sequences listed, roughly 27% are singletons. General study findings and limits: Relative to controls, patients had about 5 TRBV segments at higher frequency, with TRBV5-6, TRBV5-1 and TRBV20-1 among these.

No antigen is known for these receptors. The sample was blood. The receptor source for this set is a girl aged 5 to 17 with multiple sclerosis.

Only a few counts were recorded for this clonotype. This chain joins TRBV4-3 and TRBJ2-7; D may be TRBD1 or TRBD2 (6 bases each). The germline V and J ends were trimmed by 4 bases and 2 bases, with 18 bases remaining between them. The CDR3 sequence is 16 residues long. Germline V gene data show CDR1 as LGHNA and CDR2 as YSLEER. The CDR3 region has the DNA TGCGCCAGCAGCCCTTACGTGGAAGGGGGGACCTACGAGCAGTACTTC. This translates into CASSPYVEGGTYEQYF.

This clonotype was seen only once. The V call is TRBV20-1, the J call TRBJ1-1; D remains unclear. V gave up 3 bases and J gave up 0 bases, with 14 bases separating them. Germline V gene data show CDR1 as DFQATT and CDR2 as SNEGSKA (reference sequence). The CDR3 covers 15 residues. CDR3 protein: CSARNPWGMNTEAFF. For the CDR3, the DNA is TGCAGTGCTAGGAATCCTTGGGGTATGAACACTGAAGCTTTCTTT.

This clonotype was seen more than once but under ten times. The chain carries TRBV7-8 and TRBJ2-3, with D perhaps TRBD2 (5 bases). Trimming took off 5 bases at V and 2 bases at J, with 14 bases between the two ends. CDR1 is SGHVS, CDR2 FQNEAQ, per germline. The CDR3 sequence is 15 residues long. CDR3 bases: TGTGCCAGCAGCGGCCGGGAACACGACACAGATACGCAGTATTTT. It specifies CASSGREHDTDTQYF.

The CDR3 is CASSLTVDTQYF. The CDR3 region has the DNA TGTGCCAGCAGCTTGACAGTAGATACGCAGTATTTT. V gene TRBV7-9 combines with J gene TRBJ2-3; TRBD1 might be the D (5 bases). Per germline, CDR1 SEHNR and CDR2 FQNEAQ (reference sequence). The CDR3 totals 12 residues. Trimming cost V 3 bases and J 5 bases, with 6 bases left between them.

The chain links TRBV6-2 or TRBV6-3 to TRBJ2-2; a weak D match, TRBD2 (6 bases). CDR1 is MNHEY, CDR2 SVGEGT, per germline. This CDR3 spans 15 amino acids. V lost 2 bases and J 4 bases, leaving 11 bases between the germline ends. The CDR3 DNA follows: TGTGCCAGCAGTTACCCGGGGGAAATCACCGGGGAGCTGTTTTTT. Residues: CASSYPGEITGELFF.

This clonotype turned up a few times. The V call is TRBV21-1, the J call TRBJ2-3; the table calls TRBD1, which could not be checked here. TRBV21-1 is a recognized pseudogene. There are 16 residues in the CDR3. The CDR3 DNA reads as TGTGCCAGCAGCAAAGCTACAGGGGTCGGCACAGATACGCAGTATTTT. This gives the protein CASSKATGVGTDTQYF.

The CDR3 is CASSLMTPSGANVLTF. CDR3 DNA: TGCGCCAGCAGCTTGATGACACCCTCTGGGGCCAACGTCCTGACTTTC. The chain carries TRBV5-1 and TRBJ2-6; D is unclear. CDR3 length: 16 amino acids. V gave up 1 base and J gave up 0 bases, with 8 bases separating them. Looked up from germline, CDR1 is SGHRS and CDR2 is YFSETQ.

This clonotype was counted a few times. The CDR3 DNA reads TGTGCCAGCCCGGGAAGGGTCTACGAGCAGTACTTC. Residues: CASPGRVYEQYF. V usage is TRBV2 and J usage is TRBJ2-7; perhaps TRBD2 as D (5 bases). V was shortened by 8 bases and J by 3 bases, with 11 bases between the two germline ends. The length of the CDR3 is 12 residues. Germline-derived CDR1 and CDR2 are SNHLY and FYNNEI.

About this clonotype itself: The junction shows a germline mismatch at one end, possibly a read error. J is TRBJ1-1 and V is TRBV11-2; D gene unclear. The V gene's germline CDR1 is SGHAT and CDR2 FQNNGV. The CDR3 contains 17 residues. The CDR3 loop is CASSYRPVGKANTEACF. As DNA, the CDR3 is TGTGCCAGCAGCTACCGCCCAGTGGGGAAGGCGAACACTGAAGCTTGCTTT.

The chain has TRBV27 and TRBJ1-5; 10 bases are shared with TRBD1. This CDR3 is 18 amino acids long. Trimming at V came to 2 bases and at J to 2 bases, leaving 9 bases not matched to a gene. CDR1 and CDR2 from the germline V gene are MNHEY and SMNVEV (reference sequence). The CDR3 DNA sequence: TGTGCCAGCAGTTTACCTCGGGACAGGGGAGGAGGCAATCAGCCCCAGCATTTT. Translation: CASSLPRDRGGGNQPQHF.

The genes are TRBV5-1 and TRBJ2-1; D unclear. Germline CDR1 SGHRS, CDR2 YFSETQ. The CDR3 consists of 18 residues. The ends were cut back, 1 base at V and 0 bases at J, with 17 bases in the middle. DNA for the CDR3: TGCGCCAGCAGCTTGAGCGTGGACCTTAAGAGCTCCTACAATGAGCAGTTCTTC. This encodes CASSLSVDLKSSYNEQFF.

With regard to this clonotype: One base away lies a much larger clone, so this may be a sequencing read error. The chain uses TRBV29-1 and TRBJ2-5; 11 nucleotides align to TRBD2. This CDR3 is 16 amino acids long. Germline-derived CDR1 and CDR2 are SQVTM and ANQGSEA. The CDR3 protein is CSIEEGPSGRLETQYF. DNA for the CDR3: TGCAGCATTGAAGAAGGGCCTAGCGGGAGGCTCGAGACCCAGTACTTC.

The rearrangement joins TRBV29-1 to TRBJ2-7; 7 bases agree with TRBD1. Germline V gene lookup returns CDR1 SQVTM and CDR2 ANQGSEA. The CDR3 runs to 15 residues. V was clipped by 6 bases and J by 9 bases; unmatched bases: 20. The CDR3 DNA sequence: TGCAGCGTCGAGATGGACAGGTCCAGGGTCAGGGTGCAGTACTTC. Protein product: CSVEMDRSRVRVQYF.

In its sample, this clonotype was seen once. The J gene is TRBJ1-6, the V gene TRBV4-3, with D uncertain. This CDR3 is built from 16 residues. Trimming left V 1 base short and J 3 bases short, with 10 bases between. Germline CDR1 and CDR2: LGHNA and YSLEER. CDR3 sequence: CASSQAVQSYNSPLHF. CDR3 DNA: TGCGCCAGCAGCCAAGCTGTCCAAAGCTATAATTCACCCCTCCACTTT.

This clonotype has at least ten counts. The chain uses TRBV7-2 and TRBJ2-1, with 14 bases aligning to TRBD2. This CDR3 contains 18 residues. Germline V gives CDR1 SGHTA, CDR2 FQGNSA. With V trimmed by 5 bases and J by 0 bases, 6 bases remained unmatched. The CDR3: CASSHGLAGGHSYNEQFF. The CDR3 nucleotides are TGTGCCAGCAGCCACGGACTAGCGGGAGGACACTCCTACAATGAGCAGTTCTTC.

The rearrangement uses TRBV18 and TRBJ1-2; D call uncertain. Trimming left V 7 bases short and J 8 bases short, with 26 bases between. CDR1 is KGHSH, CDR2 LQKENI, per germline. The CDR3 is made up of 16 amino acids. CDR3: CASLPRSLSRAGGYTF. CDR3 bases: TGTGCCAGCTTACCGCGGTCCCTTTCGAGGGCCGGAGGCTACACCTTC.

The rearrangement uses TRBV4-2 and TRBJ1-2, with D maybe TRBD1 (6 bases). Trimming left V 1 base short and J 2 bases short, with 11 bases between. Germline V gene lookup returns CDR1 LGHNA and CDR2 YNFKEQ. This CDR3 spans 15 amino acids. The CDR3, as DNA: TGTGCCAGCAGCCAAGCAGGGGCCCAAAACTATGGCTACACCTTC. Its translation: CASSQAGAQNYGYTF.

About this clonotype: An end of the junction does not agree with germline; a read error may underlie this. This chain connects TRBV7-2 to TRBJ2-5; 11 bases fit TRBD1. CDR3 size: 16 residues. CDR1 is SGHTA, CDR2 FQGNSA, per germline. Here the CDR3 DNA reads TGTGCCAGCAGCCTAGCCGGGACAGGGGGTTGGGAGATCCAGTACTTC. This encodes CASSLAGTGGWEIQYF.

This clonotype was seen many times. The chain uses TRBV6-5 and TRBJ2-1; maybe TRBD1 (6 bases). The V and J ends lost 6 bases and 5 bases respectively, with 14 bases between them. The CDR3 consists of 14 residues. Per germline, CDR1 MNHEY and CDR2 SVGAGI. CDR3 protein: CASSPPGVDNEQFF. In DNA form, the CDR3 reads TGTGCCAGCAGCCCCCCAGGGGTAGACAATGAGCAGTTCTTC.

This clonotype was observed many times. This sequence joins TRBV28 and TRBJ1-5, with D tentatively TRBD1 (5 bases). The CDR3 loop spans 13 amino acids. Trimming cost V 3 bases and J 5 bases, with 8 bases left between them. Germline CDR1 MDHEN, CDR2 SYDVKM. The DNA of the CDR3 is TGTGCCAGCAGTTTCAGCAGGGATCAGCCCCAGCATTTT. Translated: CASSFSRDQPQHF.

In its sample, this clonotype was seen a few times. The chain employs TRBV3-1 and TRBJ2-5, with 9 bases fitting TRBD2. This CDR3 contains 15 residues. Germline V gene lookup returns CDR1 LGHDT and CDR2 YNNKEL (reference sequence). The V and J ends lost 6 bases and 5 bases, in that order; junction bases with no gene match: 10. The CDR3 sequence is CASRHLSGSWETQYF. Written as DNA, the CDR3 is TGTGCCAGCAGGCATCTTAGCGGGAGTTGGGAGACCCAGTACTTC.